The 30 T cell receptor beta chains listed next were all sequenced from one sample in a study of T cells in Graves' hyperthyroidism and ophthalmopathy. Researchers took RNA transcripts and amplified the TCR beta CDR3 regions from them. During a first-round RT-PCR of the TCR CDR3, the HTBI primer set was used. TCRdb processed the multiplex PCR reads anew with MiXCR; each CDR3 protein has one entry. The data show more than 550,000 distinct CDR3 sequences, about 18% seen once. The sequenced material came from blood. Receptors were obtained from a man aged 45-65 years with Graves' hyperthyroidism.

This clonotype was seen at least ten times. The rearrangement links TRBV7-9 to TRBJ1-1; D is undetermined. The germline gives CDR1 SEHNR, CDR2 FQNEAQ (reference sequence). This CDR3 is 13 amino acids long. Trimming left V 3 bases short and J 5 bases short, with 10 bases between. The CDR3 DNA sequence: TGTGCCAGCAGCTTGGGGTTCCGAACTGAAGCTTTCTTT. Translated, it gives CASSLGFRTEAFF.

This chain links TRBV6-1 with TRBJ1-1; weak D call: TRBD1 (5 bases). CDR1 is MNHNS and CDR2 is SASEGT in the germline V gene. The CDR3 is 14 residues long. V lost 6 bases, J lost 2 bases, and 13 bases lay in between. CDR3 DNA sequence: TGTGCCAGCAGGGCCCCCGACAGAAACACTGAAGCTTTCTTT. Residues: CASRAPDRNTEAFF.

The CDR3, as DNA: TGTGCCAGCTCACTTACCGGGCCCGGCGACGAGCAGTACTTC. It specifies CASSLTGPGDEQYF. The chain combines TRBV18 with TRBJ2-7; no firm D call. The CDR3 has 14 residues. Looked up from germline, CDR1 is KGHSH and CDR2 is LQKENI. V dropped 4 bases and J dropped 5 bases, with 15 bases sitting between them. Together with reference TRBV18 and TRBJ2-7, the CDR3 gives the full variable domain: NAGVMQNPRHLVRRRGQEARLRCSPMKGHSHVYWYRQLPEEGLKFMVYLQKENIIDESGMPKERFSAEFPKEGPSILRIQQVVRGDSAAYFCASSLTGPGDEQYFGPGTRLTVT.

This clonotype was seen only a few times. The rearrangement links TRBV19 to TRBJ1-1; D gene uncertain. Per the germline V gene, CDR1 is LNHDA and CDR2 is SQIVND (reference sequence). This CDR3 region has 13 residues. Trimming stripped 6 bases from V and 11 bases from J, with 19 bases between. The CDR3 protein is CASRPDTTLNAFF. The CDR3 coding sequence is TGTGCCAGTAGACCAGACACCACTCTGAATGCTTTCTTT. The complete variable domain, with remaining parts taken from reference TRBV19 and TRBJ1-1, reads DGGITQSPKYLFRKEGQNVTLSCEQNLNHDAMYWYRQDPGQGLRLIYYSQIVNDFQKGDIAEGYSVSREKKESFPLTVTSAQKNPTAFYLCASRPDTTLNAFFGQGTRLTVV.

This clonotype was found a few times. The chain combines TRBV7-8 with TRBJ2-1; D gene ambiguous. The CDR3 has 14 residues. Trimming removed 6 bases from V and 4 bases from J, with 13 bases in between. Germline V gene lookup returns CDR1 SGHVS and CDR2 FQNEAQ. DNA of the CDR3: TGTGCCAGCAGGAGTGCCTCCAAATACAATGAGCAGTTCTTC. It translates to CASRSASKYNEQFF.

This clonotype showed up many times. This chain connects TRBV7-2 to TRBJ1-1; 7 nucleotides match TRBD1. This CDR3 spans 13 amino acids. V was pared by 3 bases and J by 5 bases, with 3 bases of the junction left unmatched. Germline lookup yields CDR1 SGHTA and CDR2 FQGNSA. The CDR3 region is CASSFKGATEAFF. The CDR3 bases are TGTGCCAGCAGCTTTAAGGGGGCTACTGAAGCTTTCTTT.

This clonotype has ten or more counts. V is TRBV29-1 and J is TRBJ2-2, with 11 positions matching TRBD2. The germline V gene has CDR1 SQVTM and CDR2 ANQGSEA. This CDR3 is built from 16 residues. J gave up 6 bases and V 1 base, and 7 bases lay outside the gene matches. CDR3 in DNA: TGCAGCGTTGAAGTAACAGGACTAGCGGGTTCCGGGGAGCTGTTTTTT. This codes for CSVEVTGLAGSGELFF.

This clonotype was counted only a few times. V usage is TRBV7-6 and J usage is TRBJ2-3; D unclear. V dropped 3 bases and J dropped 2 bases, with 12 bases sitting between them. The CDR3 extends over 15 amino acids. Germline V gene data show CDR1 as SGHVS and CDR2 as FNYEAQ. CDR3 loop: CASSLAEPPTDTQYF. The CDR3 DNA follows: TGTGCCAGCAGCTTGGCGGAGCCCCCCACAGATACGCAGTATTTT.

Here the CDR3 reads CASSKWEGYQPQHF. The CDR3 DNA is TGTGCCAGCAGTAAATGGGAGGGGTATCAGCCCCAGCATTTT. J is TRBJ1-5 and V is TRBV6-1, with D tentatively TRBD1 (5 bases). Germline lookup yields CDR1 MNHNS and CDR2 SASEGT. CDR3 size: 14 residues. The V end was cut by 5 bases, the J end by 5 bases, with 13 bases between.

This clonotype was seen ten or more times. This chain links TRBV28 with TRBJ1-1, with a possible D match to TRBD1 (5 bases). V shed 4 bases and J shed 2 bases, with 23 bases lying between them. This CDR3 comprises 18 residues. In germline, CDR1 is MDHEN, CDR2 SYDVKM. CDR3 DNA sequence: TGTGCCAGCAGTTGCCTAACGTCGGGGCCCTTGACCAACACTGAAGCTTTCTTT. It yields the protein CASSCLTSGPLTNTEAFF.

This chain uses TRBV28 with TRBJ2-1; D remains ambiguous. Deletions cut 5 bases from V and 4 bases from J, with 6 bases between. The CDR3 is 12 residues long. In germline, CDR1 is MDHEN, CDR2 SYDVKM. The CDR3: CASSTKYNEQFF. CDR3 coding DNA: TGTGCCAGCAGTACAAAATACAATGAGCAGTTCTTC.

This clonotype was seen only a few times. This rearrangement joins TRBV7-2 to TRBJ2-7; TRBD1 aligns across 7 bases. J gave up 5 bases and V 5 bases, and 18 bases lay outside the gene matches. The CDR3 has 17 amino acids. Per the germline V gene, CDR1 is SGHTA and CDR2 is FQGNSA. CDR3 nucleotide sequence: TGTGCCAGCAGCCTCGGACAGGCAATCTCACCCCACCACGAGCAGTACTTC. The encoded protein is CASSLGQAISPHHEQYF.

This clonotype has more than one count but fewer than ten. The chain uses TRBV6-2 or TRBV6-3 and TRBJ1-5; TRBD1 matches 7 bases. This CDR3 is built from 14 residues. Germline CDR1 MNHEY, CDR2 SVGEGT. V dropped 7 bases and J dropped 1; count of bases not matched to a gene: 4. Here the CDR3 reads CASTTGQSNQPQHF. DNA for the CDR3: TGTGCCAGCACAACGGGACAGAGCAATCAGCCCCAGCATTTT.

V is TRBV4-1 and J is TRBJ2-1, with 10 bases lining up with TRBD1. V lost 4 bases and J lost 8; bases outside the gene matches: 14. The CDR3 has 17 residues. CDR1 MGHRA and CDR2 YSYEKL come from the germline V gene. The CDR3 here is CASSLQLPGQGRHEQFF. The DNA for the CDR3 is TGCGCCAGCAGCCTTCAGCTTCCGGGACAGGGGCGGCATGAGCAGTTCTTC.

The chain uses TRBV24-1 and TRBJ2-3; 8 bases agree with TRBD2. Germline V gene data show CDR1 as KGHDR and CDR2 as SFDVKD. CDR3 size: 17 residues. J lost 0 bases, V lost 1 base, and 5 bases had no gene match. The CDR3 loop is CATSDLPASGSTDTQYF. CDR3 DNA sequence: TGTGCCACCAGTGATTTACCTGCTAGCGGGAGCACAGATACGCAGTATTTT.

V is TRBV20-1 and J is TRBJ2-1; D unresolved. CDR1 is DFQATT and CDR2 is SNEGSKA in the germline V gene (reference sequence). V lost 4 bases, J lost 9 bases, and 4 bases lay in between. This CDR3 contains 9 residues. The CDR3 region has the DNA TGCAGTGCTAACGGTGAGCAGTTCTTC. Translation: CSANGEQFF.

This clonotype has at least ten counts. V gene TRBV28 combines with J gene TRBJ2-1; D is perhaps TRBD1 (6 bases). The CDR3 sequence is 14 residues long. Trimming stripped 5 bases from V and 5 bases from J, with 13 bases between. Germline V gene lookup returns CDR1 MDHEN and CDR2 SYDVKM. The CDR3 DNA sequence: TGTGCCAGCAGTAGACAACAGGGCCACAATGAGCAGTTCTTC. Amino acids: CASSRQQGHNEQFF.

In this sample, this clonotype turned up many times. V gene TRBV2 combines with J gene TRBJ1-1; no clear D. V shed 4 bases and J shed 0 bases, with 12 bases lying between them. This CDR3 has 15 amino acids. CDR1 is SNHLY, CDR2 FYNNEI, per germline. CDR3 in amino acids: CASSVLASLNTEAFF. DNA of the CDR3: TGTGCCAGCAGTGTGTTGGCCAGTTTGAACACTGAAGCTTTCTTT. Full variable domain (missing parts from reference TRBV2 and TRBJ1-1): EPEVTQTPSHQVTQMGQEVILRCVPISNHLYFYWYRQILGQKVEFLVSFYNNEISEKSEIFDDQFSVERPDGSNFTLKIRSTKLEDSAMYFCASSVLASLNTEAFFGQGTRLTVV.

This clonotype turned up a few times. The chain combines TRBV7-9 with TRBJ2-5, with D perhaps matching TRBD2 (6 bases). The CDR3 runs 14 residues. Between the trimmed V and J ends, which lost 5 bases and 1 base, there was a span of 11 bases. Germline V gives CDR1 SEHNR, CDR2 FQNEAQ (reference sequence). CDR3 protein: CASSPPRGQETQYF. Written as DNA, the CDR3 is TGTGCCAGCAGCCCCCCGCGGGGCCAAGAGACCCAGTACTTC.

Only a few counts were recorded for this clonotype. A much bigger clone sits one base away, suggesting this may be a read error. Written as DNA, the CDR3 is TGTGCCAGCGGGTTAGGACTAGGCTACGATGAGCAGTTCTTC. It translates to CASGLGLGYDEQFF. The chain links TRBV7-2 to TRBJ2-1, with 7 bases aligning to TRBD2. The CDR3 is made up of 14 amino acids. The germline CDR1 and CDR2 sequences are SGHTA and FQGNSA.

This clonotype was counted only a few times. The rearrangement uses TRBV3-1 and TRBJ2-7; 8 nucleotides line up with TRBD1. This CDR3 has 13 residues. Germline V gene sequence: CDR1 LGHDT, CDR2 YNNKEL (reference sequence). V lost 2 bases, J lost 6 bases, and 3 bases stayed unmatched. In nucleotides, the CDR3 is TGTGCCAGCAGCCAATGGACAGGGAGCGAGCAGTACTTC. As protein: CASSQWTGSEQYF.

A few counts support this clonotype. The CDR3 reads CSVQTWVNTEAFF. Written as DNA, the CDR3 is TGCAGCGTCCAAACCTGGGTGAACACTGAAGCTTTCTTT. The chain links TRBV29-1 to TRBJ1-1; D is uncertain. V lost 6 bases, J lost 0 bases, and 11 bases lay in between. Looked up from germline, CDR1 is SQVTM and CDR2 is ANQGSEA. CDR3 size: 13 residues. Full variable domain (missing parts from reference TRBV29-1 and TRBJ1-1): SAVISQKPSRDICQRGTSLTIQCQVDSQVTMMFWYRQQPGQSLTLIATANQGSEATYESGFVIDKFPISRPNLTFSTLTVSNMSPEDSSIYLCSVQTWVNTEAFFGQGTRLTVV.

V usage is TRBV10-2 and J usage is TRBJ2-1, with a tentative D call TRBD2 (5 bases). Trimming pared 6 bases from V and 4 bases from J, leaving 13 bases between. Germline V lookup: CDR1 WSHSY, CDR2 SAAADI. There are 14 residues in the CDR3. CDR3 in amino acids: CASSPRTRYNEQFF. DNA of the CDR3: TGCGCCAGCAGCCCCCGAACTAGGTACAATGAGCAGTTCTTC.

The chain couples TRBV6-1 to TRBJ1-1; possibly TRBD1 for D (5 bases). The CDR3 length is 13 residues. Trimming left V 2 bases short and J 6 bases short, with 10 bases between. In germline, CDR1 is MNHNS, CDR2 SASEGT. Written as DNA, the CDR3 is TGTGCCAGCAGTGAATGGGGGGAAGCTGAAGCTTTCTTT. It specifies CASSEWGEAEAFF.

The rearrangement links TRBV5-1 to TRBJ1-2; a weak D match, TRBD1 (5 bases). Per the germline V gene, CDR1 is SGHRS and CDR2 is YFSETQ. This CDR3 contains 13 residues. Trimming pared 4 bases from V and 6 bases from J, leaving 13 bases between. DNA for the CDR3: TGCGCCAGCAGCCAGCAGACAGAGCATGGCTACACCTTC. Translating gives CASSQQTEHGYTF.

This clonotype showed up many times. The chain links TRBV27 to TRBJ2-7; no reliable D call. This CDR3 has 14 amino acids. Germline lookup yields CDR1 MNHEY and CDR2 SMNVEV (reference sequence). Trimming took off 4 bases at V and 2 bases at J, with 12 bases between the two ends. The CDR3 nucleotides read TGTGCCAGCAGTTCACAGACCGCCGCCTACGAGCAGTACTTC. Its translation: CASSSQTAAYEQYF.

Only a few counts were recorded for this clonotype. The CDR3 coding sequence is TGTGCCAGCAGTGGGGGACAGCGACTTTCCTACGAGCAGTACTTC. This codes for CASSGGQRLSYEQYF. The chain uses TRBV6-2 or TRBV6-3 and TRBJ2-7, with 7 bases identical to TRBD1. Per germline, CDR1 MNHEY and CDR2 SVGEGT. This CDR3 is built from 15 residues. V lost 5 bases and J lost 1; bases outside the gene matches: 8.

The rearrangement joins TRBV15 to TRBJ1-2; tentative D call: TRBD1 (5 bases). Germline V gene lookup returns CDR1 LNHNV and CDR2 YYDKDF (reference sequence). Between the trimmed V and J ends, which lost 5 bases and 2 bases, there was a span of 12 bases. The CDR3 is 14 residues long. CDR3 sequence: CATSSTGGNYGYTF. The CDR3 coding sequence is TGTGCCACCAGCTCTACGGGGGGGAACTATGGCTACACCTTC.

This clonotype appeared a few times. The chain joins TRBV18 to TRBJ1-5; D call uncertain. V was clipped by 3 bases and J by 0 bases, with 12 bases between them. This CDR3 spans 16 amino acids. The germline gives CDR1 KGHSH, CDR2 LQKENI. The CDR3 region is CASSPGQSNSNQPQHF. CDR3 DNA: TGTGCCAGCTCACCGGGTCAAAGTAATAGCAATCAGCCCCAGCATTTT. Looking up the rest from reference TRBV18 and TRBJ1-5 gives the full variable domain: NAGVMQNPRHLVRRRGQEARLRCSPMKGHSHVYWYRQLPEEGLKFMVYLQKENIIDESGMPKERFSAEFPKEGPSILRIQQVVRGDSAAYFCASSPGQSNSNQPQHFGDGTRLSIL.

V usage is TRBV7-8 and J usage is TRBJ2-7, with no clear D. The germline gives CDR1 SGHVS, CDR2 FQNEAQ. V was shortened by 0 bases and J by 2 bases, with 11 bases between the two germline ends. This CDR3 has 15 residues. The DNA for the CDR3 is TGTGCCAGCAGCTTAGCCAGTCTAGTGACCTACGAGCAGTACTTC. It yields the protein CASSLASLVTYEQYF.